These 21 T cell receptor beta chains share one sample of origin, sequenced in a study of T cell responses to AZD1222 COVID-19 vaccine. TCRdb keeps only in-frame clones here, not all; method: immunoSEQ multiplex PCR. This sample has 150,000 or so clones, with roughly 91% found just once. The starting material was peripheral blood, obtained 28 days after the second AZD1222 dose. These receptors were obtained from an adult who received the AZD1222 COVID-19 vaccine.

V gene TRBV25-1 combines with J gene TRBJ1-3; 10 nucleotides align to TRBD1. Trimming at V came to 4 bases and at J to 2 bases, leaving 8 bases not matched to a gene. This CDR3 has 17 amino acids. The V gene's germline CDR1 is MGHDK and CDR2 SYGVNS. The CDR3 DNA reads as TGTGCCAGCAGTGCAAATCGGGACAGGGGCCCTGGAAACACCATATATTTT. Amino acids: CASSANRDRGPGNTIYF.

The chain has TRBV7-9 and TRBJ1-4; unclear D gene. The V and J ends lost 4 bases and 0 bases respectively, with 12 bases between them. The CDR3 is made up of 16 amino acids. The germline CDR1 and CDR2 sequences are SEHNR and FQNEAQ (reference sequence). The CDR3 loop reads CASSSGDFPTNEKLFF. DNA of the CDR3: TGTGCCAGCAGCTCCGGGGATTTTCCAACTAATGAAAAACTGTTTTTT. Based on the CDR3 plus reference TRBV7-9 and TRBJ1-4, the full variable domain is DTGVSQNPRHKITKRGQNVTFRCDPISEHNRLYWYRQTLGQGPEFLTYFQNEAQLEKSRLLSDRFSAERPKGSFSTLEIQRTEQGDSAMYLCASSSGDFPTNEKLFFGSGTQLSVL.

The DNA for the CDR3 is TGCGCCAGCAGCTTGGGGTCAGGGAACTCCTACGAGCAGTACTTC. Protein sequence: CASSLGSGNSYEQYF. The chain couples TRBV5-1 to TRBJ2-7; tentatively, D is TRBD1 (5 bases). There are 15 residues in the CDR3. Germline lookup yields CDR1 SGHRS and CDR2 YFSETQ. Trimming removed 0 bases from V and 0 bases from J, with 10 bases in between.

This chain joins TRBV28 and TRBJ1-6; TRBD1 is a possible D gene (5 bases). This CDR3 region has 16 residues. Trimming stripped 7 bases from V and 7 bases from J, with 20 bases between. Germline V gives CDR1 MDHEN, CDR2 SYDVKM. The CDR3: CASNSGPLAFNSPLHF. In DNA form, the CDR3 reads TGTGCCAGCAATTCAGGGCCCTTGGCATTCAATTCACCCCTCCACTTT.

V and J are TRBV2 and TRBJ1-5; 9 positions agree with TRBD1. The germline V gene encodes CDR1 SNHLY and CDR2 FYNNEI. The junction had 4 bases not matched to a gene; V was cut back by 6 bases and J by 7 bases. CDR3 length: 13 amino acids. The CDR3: CASRGTGQQPQHF. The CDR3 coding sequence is TGTGCCAGCAGGGGGACAGGGCAGCAGCCCCAGCATTTT.

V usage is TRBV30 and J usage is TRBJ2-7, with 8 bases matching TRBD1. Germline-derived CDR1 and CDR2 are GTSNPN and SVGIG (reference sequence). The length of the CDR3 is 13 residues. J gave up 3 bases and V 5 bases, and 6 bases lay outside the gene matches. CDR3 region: CAWSTGVNYEQYF. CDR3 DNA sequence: TGTGCCTGGTCGACAGGGGTCAACTACGAGCAGTACTTC.

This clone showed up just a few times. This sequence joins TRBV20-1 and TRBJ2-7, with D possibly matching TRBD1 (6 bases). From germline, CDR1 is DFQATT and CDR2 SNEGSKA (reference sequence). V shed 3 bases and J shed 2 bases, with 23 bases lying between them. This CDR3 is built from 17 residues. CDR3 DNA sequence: TGCAGTGCTAGTACTGTGAACAGGGAAAGTCGCCCCTACGAGCAGTACTTC. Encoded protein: CSASTVNRESRPYEQYF.

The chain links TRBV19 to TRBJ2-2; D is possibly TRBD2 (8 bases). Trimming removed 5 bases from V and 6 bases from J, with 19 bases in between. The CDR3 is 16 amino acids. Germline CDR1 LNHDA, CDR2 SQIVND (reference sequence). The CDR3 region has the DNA TGTGCCAGTAGTCCGGGGACAGCGGGAGCCTCCGGGGAGCTGTTTTTT. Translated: CASSPGTAGASGELFF.

The CDR3 nucleotides read TGTGCCAGCAGCTTAGTTAAGGGGGCCTTTTATGGCTACACCTTC. It codes for CASSLVKGAFYGYTF. V usage is TRBV7-2 and J usage is TRBJ1-2; 7 positions match TRBD1. The germline V gene has CDR1 SGHTA and CDR2 FQGNSA. The CDR3 sequence is 15 residues long. With V trimmed by 1 base and J by 5 bases, 7 bases remained unmatched. The entire variable domain, with the rest obtained from reference TRBV7-2 and TRBJ1-2, is as follows: GAGVSQSPSNKVTEKGKDVELRCDPISGHTALYWYRQSLGQGLEFLIYFQGNSAPDKSGLPSDRFSAERTGGSVSTLTIQRTQQEDSAVYLCASSLVKGAFYGYTFGSGTRLTVV.

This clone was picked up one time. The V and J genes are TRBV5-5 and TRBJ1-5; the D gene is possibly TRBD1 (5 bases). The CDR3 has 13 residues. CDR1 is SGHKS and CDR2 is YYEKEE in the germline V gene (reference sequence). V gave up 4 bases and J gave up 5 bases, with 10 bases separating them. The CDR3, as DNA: TGTGCCAGCAGCGTTGAGGGACATCAGCCCCAGCATTTT. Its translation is CASSVEGHQPQHF.

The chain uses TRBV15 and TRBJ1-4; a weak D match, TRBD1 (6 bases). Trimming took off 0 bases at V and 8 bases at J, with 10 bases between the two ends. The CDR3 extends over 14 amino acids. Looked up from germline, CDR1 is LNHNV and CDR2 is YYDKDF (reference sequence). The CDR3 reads CATSREQGWEKLFF. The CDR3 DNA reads TGTGCCACCAGCAGAGAACAGGGATGGGAAAAACTGTTTTTT.

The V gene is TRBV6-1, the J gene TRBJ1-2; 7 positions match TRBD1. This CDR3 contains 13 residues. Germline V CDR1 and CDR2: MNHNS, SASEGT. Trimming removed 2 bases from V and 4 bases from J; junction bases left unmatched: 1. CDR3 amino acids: CASSERGRYGYTF. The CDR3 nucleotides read TGTGCCAGCAGTGAAAGGGGGCGCTATGGCTACACCTTC.

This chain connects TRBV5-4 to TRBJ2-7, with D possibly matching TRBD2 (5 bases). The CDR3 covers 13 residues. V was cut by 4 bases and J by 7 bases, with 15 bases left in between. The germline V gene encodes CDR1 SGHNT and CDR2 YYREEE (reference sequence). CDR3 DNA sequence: TGTGCCAGCAGCACCCCGGGGAGAAGAGAGCAGTACTTC. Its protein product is CASSTPGRREQYF. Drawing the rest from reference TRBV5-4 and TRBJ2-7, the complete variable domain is ETGVTQSPTHLIKTRGQQVTLRCSSQSGHNTVSWYQQALGQGPQFIFQYYREEENGRGNFPPRFSGLQFPNYSSELNVNALELDDSALYLCASSTPGRREQYFGPGTRLTVT.

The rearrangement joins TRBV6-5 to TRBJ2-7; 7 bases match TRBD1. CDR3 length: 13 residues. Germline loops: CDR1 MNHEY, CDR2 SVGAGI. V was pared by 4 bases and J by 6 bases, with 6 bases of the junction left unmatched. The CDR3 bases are TGTGCCAGCAGTTGGACAGGTATCGGCGAGCAGTACTTC. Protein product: CASSWTGIGEQYF.

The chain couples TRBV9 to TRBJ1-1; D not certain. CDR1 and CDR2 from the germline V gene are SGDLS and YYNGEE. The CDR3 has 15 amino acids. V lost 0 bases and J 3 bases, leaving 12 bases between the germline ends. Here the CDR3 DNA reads TGTGCCAGCAGCGTAGGAAGTGGTAGGTACACTGAAGCTTTCTTT. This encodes CASSVGSGRYTEAFF.

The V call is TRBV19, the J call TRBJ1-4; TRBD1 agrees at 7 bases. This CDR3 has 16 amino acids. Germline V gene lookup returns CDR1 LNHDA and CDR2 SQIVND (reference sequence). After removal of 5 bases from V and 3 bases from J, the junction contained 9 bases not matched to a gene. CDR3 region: CASSALPGQSNEKLFF. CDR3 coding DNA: TGTGCCAGTAGTGCCCTACCGGGACAGTCTAATGAAAAACTGTTTTTT.

For the CDR3, the DNA is TGTGCCAGCAGCCCGGGGGGGACAGGCCTAGAGCAGTACTTC. As protein: CASSPGGTGLEQYF. The rearrangement uses TRBV7-2 and TRBJ2-7; either TRBD1 or TRBD2 may supply D (8 bases each). The germline V gene encodes CDR1 SGHTA and CDR2 FQGNSA. Trimming took off 5 bases at V and 7 bases at J, with 18 bases between the two ends. CDR3 length equals 14 residues.

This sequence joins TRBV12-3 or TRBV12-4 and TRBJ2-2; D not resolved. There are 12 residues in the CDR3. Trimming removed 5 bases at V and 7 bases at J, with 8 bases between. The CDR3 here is CASSVGLGELFF. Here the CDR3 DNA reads TGTGCCAGCAGTGTAGGGCTCGGGGAGCTGTTTTTT.

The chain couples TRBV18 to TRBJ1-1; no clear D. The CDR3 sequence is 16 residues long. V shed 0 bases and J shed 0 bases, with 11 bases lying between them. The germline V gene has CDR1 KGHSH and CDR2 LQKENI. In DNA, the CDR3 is TGTGCCAGCTCACCACCTTCGGTCCCCATGAACACTGAAGCTTTCTTT. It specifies CASSPPSVPMNTEAFF.

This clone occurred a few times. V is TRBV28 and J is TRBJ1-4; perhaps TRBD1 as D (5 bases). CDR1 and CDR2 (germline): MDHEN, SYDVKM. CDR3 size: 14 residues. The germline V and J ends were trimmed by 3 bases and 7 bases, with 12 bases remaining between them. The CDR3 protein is CASSLGQGTEKLFF. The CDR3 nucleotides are TGTGCCAGCAGTTTGGGGCAGGGTACTGAAAAACTGTTTTTT.

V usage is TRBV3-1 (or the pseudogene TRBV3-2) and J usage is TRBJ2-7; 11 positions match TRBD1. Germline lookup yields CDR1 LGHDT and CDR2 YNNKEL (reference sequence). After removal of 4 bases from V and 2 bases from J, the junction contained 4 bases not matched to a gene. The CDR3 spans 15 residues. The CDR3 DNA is TGTGCCAGCAGCCTTGGGACAGGGGGGCCCTACGAGCAGTACTTC. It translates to CASSLGTGGPYEQYF.